This paragraph reports one T cell receptor beta chain. V lost 5 bases, J lost 7 bases, and 6 bases stayed unmatched. CDR3 length: 13 amino acids. The sample is drawn from a study of blood T cell repertoires in COVID-19. Study information: Researchers got acute and convalescent COVID-19 samples from the United States, Italy and Spain. T cells, B-cell-depleted T cells, or PBMCs provided the cDNA or gDNA that served as material.

Seattle-derived patients entered the study during active infection and were followed longitudinally. In the study's own analysis: How many nucleated cells were present was estimated from reference gene primer amplification. Assay: immunoSEQ multiplex PCR; the TCRdb copy retains only in-frame clones and omits some. V and J calls plus clone size are reproduced from that table; the DNA served to infer D and trimming. The sample holds over 250,000 clones; approximately 90% are singletons and the top ten take 2.2%. The sequence derives from a woman under 40 with COVID-19, enrolled during active disease. The chain recombines TRBV12-3 or TRBV12-4 with TRBJ1-2; 8 nucleotides match TRBD1. Sequenced sample: peripheral blood. The CDR3 DNA reads as TGTGCCAGCAGTGTACAGGGGGTTAGTGGCTACACCTTC. Amino acids: CASSVQGVSGYTF.